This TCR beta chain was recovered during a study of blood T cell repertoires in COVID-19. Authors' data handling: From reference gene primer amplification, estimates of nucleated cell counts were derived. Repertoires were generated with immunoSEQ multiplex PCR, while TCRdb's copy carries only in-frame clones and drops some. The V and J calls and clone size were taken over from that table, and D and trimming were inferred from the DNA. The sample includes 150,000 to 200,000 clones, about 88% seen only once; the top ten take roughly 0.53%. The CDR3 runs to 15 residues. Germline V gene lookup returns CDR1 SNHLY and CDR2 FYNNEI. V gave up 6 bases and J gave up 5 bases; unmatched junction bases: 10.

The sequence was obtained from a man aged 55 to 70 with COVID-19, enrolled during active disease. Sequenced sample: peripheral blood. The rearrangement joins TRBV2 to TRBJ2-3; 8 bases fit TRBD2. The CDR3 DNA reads TGTGCCAGCAGCGCCTTAGCGGGGTCCTTAGATACGCAGTATTTT. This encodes CASSALAGSLDTQYF.